This T cell receptor beta chain is from a study of regulatory T cells in long-lasting Graves disease. Through Arm-PCR of CDR3 regions and iRepertoire HTBI primers, TCR beta libraries were built. Authors' methods: Throughout the samples, researchers identified 62 TRBV and 13 to 15 TRBJ segments. TCRdb redid the calling of the multiplex PCR reads with MiXCR, one entry per CDR3 protein. For this entry, the V and J calls and clone size follow TCRdb and not the study's own pipeline. Seen here are about 440,000 distinct CDR3 sequences, about 15% observed once, and the top ten hold roughly a sixth. The CDR3 has 15 residues. Germline assignment: CDR1 SGHTA and CDR2 FQGTGA. The germline V and J ends were trimmed by 1 base and 0 bases, with 10 bases remaining between them. The time point here: newly diagnosed GD, antithyroid drugs for less than 3 months. Construction of the TCR library relied on RNA isolated from PBMCs.

These data are also associated with another study on T cells in Graves' hyperthyroidism and ophthalmopathy.

This clonotype originated in a woman aged 30 to 39 with Graves disease. The chain is built from TRBV7-3 and TRBJ2-7; D is ambiguous. The sequencing here drew on peripheral blood mononuclear cells (PBMCs), taken at new diagnosis, from a patient treated with antithyroid drugs. The CDR3 DNA follows: TGTGCCAGCAGCTTAAATCCGGGCAGCTCCTACGAGCAGTACTTC. This sequence encodes CASSLNPGSSYEQYF.